This note documents a single TCR beta chain sequence. The antigen is unknown. This CDR3 spans 16 amino acids. The ends were cut back, 0 bases at V and 3 bases at J, with 12 bases in the middle. The V gene's germline CDR1 is LGHNA and CDR2 YSLEER. Only in-frame clones appear in the TCRdb table, and some are missing; sequencing was by immunoSEQ multiplex PCR. Of some 150,000 clones listed, about nine tenths were seen once; the top ten hold about 0.18%. This record belongs to a study of graft-versus-host responses after intestinal transplantation. Study overall: Every transplant recipient was induced with anti-thymocyte globulin, then maintained on tacrolimus and steroids for about 3 years. Study-wide results and caveats: Elevated graft-versus-host to host-versus-graft clonal ratios in allografts were recorded for patients with graft-donor T cell macrochimerism. Detected in recipient marrow were GvH clones, some of which were first observed in ileum or blood. Early post-transplant declines in HvG were associated with peak levels of circulating GvH clones.

The chain employs TRBV4-3 and TRBJ1-3; D unclear. This clonotype originated in a human donor who received an intestinal transplant. Source: unstimulated CD4+ T cells sorted from spleen or lymph node cells, taken before intestinal transplant. As DNA, the CDR3 is TGCGCCAGCAGCCAAGATATAGCGGAGGGTGGAAACACCATATATTTT. Its protein is CASSQDIAEGGNTIYF.